These T cell receptor beta chains were read from a single sample in a study of T cells in Graves' hyperthyroidism and ophthalmopathy. TCRdb used MiXCR to reprocess the multiplex PCR reads, holding one entry per CDR3 protein. The sample has hundreds of thousands of distinct CDR3 sequences, about 20% seen once; the top ten hold around 60%. The sequenced sample was blood. Receptors originate from a man younger than 45 with Graves' ophthalmopathy. Both conserved end residues are part of each CDR3. D genes are given only for firm matches. The listing skips clone size in some rows; elsewhere it reads once, few, many or a size class.

CDR3aa	CDR3nt	abundance	d_gene	len	j_gene	v_gene
CSASRRGEQFF	TGCAGTGCTTCCCGTAGGGGTGAGCAGTTCTTC	few	-	11	TRBJ2-1	TRBV20-1
CSVESSGSSYNEQFF	TGCAGCGTTGAAAGTAGCGGGAGCTCGTACAATGAGCAGTTCTTC	few	TRBD2	15	TRBJ2-1	TRBV29-1
CASSLDAGASYEQYF	TGTGCCAGCAGCTTAGATGCGGGAGCCAGCTACGAGCAGTACTTC	-	TRBD2	15	TRBJ2-7	TRBV7-3
CASSLAAGTGTEAFF	TGTGCCAGCAGCTTAGCTGCCGGGACGGGGACTGAAGCTTTCTTT	many	-	15	TRBJ1-1	TRBV11-3
CASSLEMFGVTGSSTNEKLFF	TGTGCCAGCAGCTTAGAGATGTTCGGCGTGACAGGGAGTTCAACTAATGAAAAACTGTTTTTT	few	TRBD1	21	TRBJ1-4	TRBV7-9
CSAPLGTRLYDEQYF	TGCAGTGCCCCTCTGGGGACTAGATTGTATGACGAGCAGTACTTC	few	TRBD2	15	TRBJ2-7	TRBV20-1
CSATDNYGYTF	TGCAGTGCTACCGATAACTATGGCTACACCTTC	many	-	11	TRBJ1-2	TRBV20-1
CASTPRGRANTGELFF	TGTGCCAGCACACCCAGAGGACGGGCGAACACCGGGGAGCTGTTTTTT	few	-	16	TRBJ2-2	TRBV28
CASSAEGIGNQPQHF	TGTGCCAGCAGTGCAGAGGGAATTGGCAATCAGCCCCAGCATTTT	-	-	15	TRBJ1-5	TRBV6-2/TRBV6-3
CASSAGQALRANTEAFF	TGTGCCAGTAGTGCGGGACAGGCCCTGCGGGCGAACACTGAAGCTTTCTTT	-	TRBD1	17	TRBJ1-1	TRBV19
CASSQERTAGQPQHF	TGCGCCAGCAGCCAAGAGAGGACAGCCGGTCAGCCCCAGCATTTT	-	-	15	TRBJ1-5	TRBV4-1
CASARVSGSVEQYF	TGTGCCAGCGCTAGGGTGAGCGGGAGTGTCGAGCAGTACTTC	few	TRBD2	14	TRBJ2-7	TRBV28
CSARDRVFVSYEQYF	TGCAGTGCTAGAGACAGGGTATTCGTTTCCTACGAGCAGTACTTC	few	-	15	TRBJ2-7	TRBV20-1
CASSPGQGAYEQYF	TGCGCCAGCAGCCCGGGACAGGGGGCCTACGAGCAGTACTTC	many	TRBD1	14	TRBJ2-7	TRBV18
CSARQTTAGVHEQFF	TGCAGTGCTAGACAGACTACGGCGGGAGTTCATGAGCAGTTCTTC	-	TRBD2	15	TRBJ2-1	TRBV20-1
CASKRMRVGLQPNQPQHF	TGTGCCAGCAAACGAATGAGGGTCGGGCTCCAACCCAATCAGCCCCAGCATTTT	many	-	18	TRBJ1-5	TRBV2
CASSSPRTGANVLTF	TGTGCCAGCAGTTCCCCGAGGACTGGGGCCAACGTCCTGACTTTC	few	-	15	TRBJ2-6	TRBV28
CASSTTDFSSPYEQYF	TGTGCCAGCAGTACCACCGACTTCTCAAGCCCCTACGAGCAGTACTTC	-	-	16	TRBJ2-7	TRBV28
CASSLALGTGGFYNEQFF	TGTGCCAGCAGCTTAGCCTTGGGGACAGGGGGCTTCTACAATGAGCAGTTCTTC	-	TRBD1	18	TRBJ2-1	TRBV7-9
CASSDETGATGELFF	TGTGCCAGCAGTGATGAGACAGGGGCGACCGGGGAGCTGTTTTTT	-	TRBD1	15	TRBJ2-2	TRBV6-1
CASSETSATDTQYF	TGTGCCAGCAGTGAGACTAGCGCCACAGATACGCAGTATTTT	many	TRBD2	14	TRBJ2-3	TRBV2
CSAPTPIGTEAFF	TGCAGTGCACCGACACCCATCGGTACTGAAGCTTTCTTT	-	-	13	TRBJ1-1	TRBV20-1
CASSEETSGVYEQYF	TGTGCCAGCAGTGAAGAGACTAGCGGGGTTTACGAGCAGTACTTC	few	TRBD2	15	TRBJ2-7	TRBV6-1
CAIEDLAGQPQHF	TGTGCCATCGAAGATTTAGCAGGACAGCCCCAGCATTTT	few	-	13	TRBJ1-5	TRBV28
CASTRGRGIEQFF	TGTGCCAGCACCCGGGGTCGGGGGATCGAGCAGTTCTTC	many	-	13	TRBJ2-1	TRBV13
CASNLAGGLDEQFF	TGTGCCAGCAACTTAGCGGGAGGGCTTGATGAGCAGTTCTTC	-	TRBD2	14	TRBJ2-1	TRBV12-3/TRBV12-4
CASSQKGTGISKLFF	TGTGCCAGCAGCCAGAAGGGGACAGGGATTTCGAAACTGTTTTTT	many	TRBD1	15	TRBJ1-4	TRBV3-1
CSVEDWGPSGNTIYF	TGCAGCGTTGAAGATTGGGGACCCTCTGGAAACACCATATATTTT	few	-	15	TRBJ1-3	TRBV29-1
CASSIAAGRGTYNTGELFF	TGTGCCAGTAGTATAGCGGCAGGCCGTGGGACTTATAACACCGGGGAGCTGTTTTTT	-	-	19	TRBJ2-2	TRBV19
CGVIRGGGYTF	TGCGGTGTGATACGGGGTGGCGGCTACACCTTC	-	-	11	TRBJ1-2	TRBV29-1
CASSVEAPNSYNEQFF	TGTGCCAGCAGCGTAGAGGCCCCTAACTCCTACAATGAGCAGTTCTTC	few	-	16	TRBJ2-1	TRBV9
CSVSTGSLYGYTF	TGCAGCGTGTCGACAGGATCCTTATATGGCTACACCTTC	-	-	13	TRBJ1-2	TRBV29-1
CSVTSQGAKNIQYF	TGCAGCGTTACATCTCAGGGAGCCAAAAACATTCAGTACTTC	few	-	14	TRBJ2-4	TRBV29-1
CASREAGTRHDAGLHF	TGTGCCAGCAGGGAAGCCGGGACAAGGCATGATGCGGGGCTCCACTTT	-	-	16	TRBJ1-6	TRBV27
CASSSGTLVEQYF	TGTGCCAGCAGTTCCGGGACACTAGTGGAGCAGTACTTC	-	-	13	TRBJ2-7	TRBV28